This entry lists 9 T cell receptor beta chains sequenced from one sample in a study of OX40 agonist ivuxolimab in advanced cancers. The assay was immunoSEQ multiplex PCR, and TCRdb's table has in-frame clones only and misses some. The sample has fewer than 70,000 clones; roughly 90% are singletons. Source: CD4+ or CD8+ T cells sorted from blood, taken in a trial of the OX40 agonist ivuxolimab. Source of these receptors: an adult with an advanced solid tumor such as melanoma, head and neck, liver or kidney cancer.

The V gene is TRBV5-8, the J gene TRBJ2-7, with unresolved D. In germline, CDR1 is SGHTS, CDR2 YDEGEE. There are 13 residues in the CDR3. V lost 2 bases, J lost 2 bases, and 8 bases lay in between. As DNA, the CDR3 is TGTGCCAGCAGCTTAAGTTTACCCTACGAGCAGTACTTC. Amino acid sequence: CASSLSLPYEQYF.

The CDR3 sequence: CASSIDGGQGYNSPLHF. The CDR3 DNA reads as TGTGCCAGTAGTATAGATGGCGGACAGGGCTATAATTCACCCCTCCACTTT. This chain uses TRBV19 with TRBJ1-6; 8 bases match TRBD1. The V segment lost 0 bases and the J segment 3 bases; nucleotides outside the gene matches: 4. CDR3 length: 17 residues. The germline CDR1 and CDR2 sequences are LNHDA and SQIVND (reference sequence).

This clone was detected only once. At the DNA level, this CDR3 is encoded by other sequences in the same sample as well. This rearrangement joins TRBV5-1 to TRBJ2-6; D may be TRBD1 or TRBD2 (5 bases each). Trimming took 5 bases from V and 3 from J, leaving 9 bases between them. The CDR3 is made up of 14 amino acids. Germline V gene lookup returns CDR1 SGHRS and CDR2 YFSETQ. The CDR3 bases are TGCGCCAGCAGTAGGGGAGATGGGGCCAACGTCCTGACTTTC. It codes for CASSRGDGANVLTF.

The chain employs TRBV5-6 and TRBJ1-2, with D unresolved. The CDR3 runs to 15 residues. In germline, CDR1 is SGHDT, CDR2 YYEEEE. V lost 0 bases, J lost 4 bases, and 13 bases lay in between. The CDR3 DNA reads TGTGCCAGCAGCTTGGTTCGGCATTTGGGCTATGGCTACACCTTC. It codes for CASSLVRHLGYGYTF.

The genes are TRBV7-9 and TRBJ2-7; the match to TRBD1 covers 12 bases. Trimming at V came to 5 bases and at J to 1 base, leaving 6 bases not matched to a gene. Germline values: CDR1 SEHNR, CDR2 FQNEAQ (reference sequence). CDR3 length equals 16 residues. The CDR3 DNA reads as TGTGCCAGCAGCGCCTGGGGACAGGGGGCGTCCTACGAGCAGTACTTC. Protein product: CASSAWGQGASYEQYF.

This clone has a single count. Other DNA sequences in this sample translate to the same CDR3. The CDR3 reads CASSLWTGRDTEAFF. Here the CDR3 DNA reads TGTGCCAGCAGTTTATGGACAGGGAGGGACACTGAAGCTTTCTTT. The V gene is TRBV2, the J gene TRBJ1-1; 8 bases fit TRBD1. With 5 bases clipped from V and 3 bases from J, the junction kept 8 bases outside the gene matches. Germline values: CDR1 SNHLY, CDR2 FYNNEI. The CDR3 covers 15 residues. The complete variable domain, with remaining parts taken from reference TRBV2 and TRBJ1-1, reads EPEVTQTPSHQVTQMGQEVILRCVPISNHLYFYWYRQILGQKVEFLVSFYNNEISEKSEIFDDQFSVERPDGSNFTLKIRSTKLEDSAMYFCASSLWTGRDTEAFFGQGTRLTVV.

The chain is built from TRBV10-3 and TRBJ1-3; 8 bases are shared with TRBD1. Trimming cost V 6 bases and J 2 bases; bases outside gene matches: 3. The germline V gene has CDR1 ENHRY and CDR2 SYGVKD. The CDR3 runs to 14 residues. The CDR3, as DNA: TGTGCCATCAGGGACAGGGTGGCTGGAAACACCATATATTTT. It specifies CAIRDRVAGNTIYF.

This chain joins TRBV5-1 and TRBJ2-5; 10 bases line up with TRBD2. Germline-derived CDR1 and CDR2 are SGHRS and YFSETQ. Germline trimming cut 3 bases from V and 5 bases from J; bases unmatched to any gene: 10. The CDR3 spans 16 residues. The DNA for the CDR3 is TGCGCCAGCAGCTCTCGAGCGGGGGGGCCTCGTGAGACCCAGTACTTC. Protein: CASSSRAGGPRETQYF.

CDR3 amino acids: CASSRGTSGGATGELFF. CDR3 nucleotide sequence: TGTGCCAGCAGCCGCGGGACTAGCGGGGGGGCTACCGGGGAGCTGTTTTTT. The gene calls are TRBV5-5 and TRBJ2-2, with 16 bases that match TRBD2. The length of the CDR3 is 17 residues. Germline CDR1 reads SGHKS; CDR2 reads YYEKEE (reference sequence). V dropped 4 bases and J dropped 5; count of bases not matched to a gene: 5.